The 12 T cell receptor beta chains listed next were all sequenced from one sample in a study of radiotherapy plus CTLA-4 blockade in lung cancer. Some clones are missing from TCRdb's copy, which holds only in-frame ones; the method was immunoSEQ multiplex PCR. This table holds tens of thousands of clones, roughly 78% found once. The sequenced sample was peripheral blood, obtained from a patient treated with radiotherapy plus ipilimumab. The receptor set was obtained from a human donor with non-small cell lung cancer that progressed on radiotherapy plus ipilimumab.

In its sample, this clone was seen a few times. This chain uses TRBV5-4 with TRBJ2-5; TRBD1 matches 12 bases. This CDR3 is 16 amino acids long. Germline CDR1 reads SGHNT; CDR2 reads YYREEE (reference sequence). J gave up 2 bases and V 0 bases, and 2 bases lay outside the gene matches. The CDR3 protein is CASSLGGQGAQETQYF. CDR3 DNA: TGTGCCAGCAGCTTGGGGGGACAGGGGGCTCAAGAGACCCAGTACTTC.

This clone occurred a few times. V usage is TRBV30 and J usage is TRBJ1-2, with 7 nucleotides matching TRBD1. With V trimmed by 2 bases and J by 3 bases, 9 bases remained unmatched. This CDR3 is 15 amino acids long. Germline V CDR1 and CDR2: GTSNPN, SVGIG (reference sequence). CDR3 in DNA: TGTGCCTGGAGTAAATGGGGGGGACAGCACTATGGCTACACCTTC. Protein sequence: CAWSKWGGQHYGYTF.

The chain links TRBV28 to TRBJ2-2, with D perhaps TRBD1 or TRBD2 (6 bases each). CDR1 is MDHEN and CDR2 is SYDVKM in the germline V gene. V lost 5 bases and J 3 bases, leaving 16 bases between the germline ends. The CDR3 is 16 amino acids. The CDR3 region is CASSPGGSMHTGELFF. CDR3 DNA: TGTGCCAGCAGTCCCGGGGGCAGTATGCACACCGGGGAGCTGTTTTTT.

The rearrangement joins TRBV4-1 to TRBJ2-1; 7 nucleotides line up with TRBD2. Looked up from germline, CDR1 is MGHRA and CDR2 is YSYEKL. The CDR3 consists of 16 residues. The junction had 7 bases not matched to a gene; V was cut back by 1 base and J by 4 bases. The CDR3 DNA follows: TGCGCCAGCAGCCAAGCGTACCTAGCGGTTTACAATGAGCAGTTCTTC. Its protein product is CASSQAYLAVYNEQFF.

The genes are TRBV9 and TRBJ2-2; D is perhaps TRBD1 (6 bases). Germline CDR1 is SGDLS and CDR2 is YYNGEE. V dropped 0 bases and J dropped 5 bases, with 14 bases sitting between them. The CDR3 runs to 16 residues. CDR3 nucleotide sequence: TGTGCCAGCAGCGTAGGGGGCCAGGGGACGACCGGGGAGCTGTTTTTT. This translates into CASSVGGQGTTGELFF.

This clone appeared a few times. V is TRBV5-1 and J is TRBJ2-4; weak D call: TRBD1 (6 bases). V dropped 0 bases and J dropped 1 base, with 11 bases sitting between them. The CDR3 loop spans 16 amino acids. Germline assignment: CDR1 SGHRS and CDR2 YFSETQ. The CDR3, as DNA: TGCGCCAGCAGCTTGGGAACAGGGAGCGCCAAAAACATTCAGTACTTC. It codes for CASSLGTGSAKNIQYF.

About this clone: An end of the junction differs from the germline gene, which may be a read error. This sequence joins TRBV2 and TRBJ1-5, with D maybe TRBD1 (6 bases). Germline CDR1 SNHLY, CDR2 FYNNEI. CDR3 length: 14 residues. CDR3 in amino acids: CASTEQGLNQPQHF. CDR3 DNA sequence: TGTGCCAGCACTGAACAGGGACTCAATCAGCCCCAGCATTTT.

The V gene is TRBV28, the J gene TRBJ1-4; 8 nucleotides match TRBD1. Germline V gives CDR1 MDHEN, CDR2 SYDVKM. There are 17 residues in the CDR3. V lost 5 bases to trimming and J lost 7 bases; unmatched junction nucleotides: 15. CDR3 region: CASSPSTGQGGSEKLFF. The CDR3 bases are TGTGCCAGCAGTCCAAGCACCGGACAGGGCGGGAGTGAAAAACTGTTTTTT.

This chain connects TRBV7-2 to TRBJ2-2; maybe TRBD1 (5 bases). CDR1 is SGHTA, CDR2 FQGNSA, per germline. V was cut by 6 bases and J by 3 bases, with 14 bases left in between. There are 15 residues in the CDR3. The CDR3 sequence: CASSHDSSYTGELFF. In DNA form, the CDR3 reads TGTGCCAGCAGTCACGACAGCAGTTACACCGGGGAGCTGTTTTTT.

This chain links TRBV7-9 with TRBJ2-1; D not certain. The CDR3 length is 15 residues. V dropped 1 base and J dropped 5 bases, with 12 bases sitting between them. Per the germline V gene, CDR1 is SEHNR and CDR2 is FQNEAQ (reference sequence). The CDR3 protein is CASSLDGPRDNEQFF. DNA for the CDR3: TGTGCCAGCAGCTTAGACGGGCCCCGAGACAATGAGCAGTTCTTC.

The chain uses TRBV6-4 and TRBJ1-5; the D gene is possibly TRBD1 (6 bases). Germline V CDR1 and CDR2: MRHNA, SNTAGT. Trimming took 0 bases from V and 4 from J, leaving 19 bases between them. The CDR3 spans 18 residues. CDR3 coding DNA: TGTGCCAGCAGTGACTCCGTGCTAGAGTGGGGACAAAATCAGCCCCAGCATTTT. Its protein product is CASSDSVLEWGQNQPQHF.

The chain carries TRBV4-3 and TRBJ2-3; 8 nucleotides match TRBD2. The V and J ends lost 4 bases and 3 bases, in that order; junction bases with no gene match: 6. The germline gives CDR1 LGHNA, CDR2 YSLEER. The CDR3 runs to 15 residues. CDR3: CASSPGVAGTDTQYF. The CDR3 DNA reads as TGCGCCAGCAGCCCAGGGGTAGCGGGGACAGATACGCAGTATTTT.